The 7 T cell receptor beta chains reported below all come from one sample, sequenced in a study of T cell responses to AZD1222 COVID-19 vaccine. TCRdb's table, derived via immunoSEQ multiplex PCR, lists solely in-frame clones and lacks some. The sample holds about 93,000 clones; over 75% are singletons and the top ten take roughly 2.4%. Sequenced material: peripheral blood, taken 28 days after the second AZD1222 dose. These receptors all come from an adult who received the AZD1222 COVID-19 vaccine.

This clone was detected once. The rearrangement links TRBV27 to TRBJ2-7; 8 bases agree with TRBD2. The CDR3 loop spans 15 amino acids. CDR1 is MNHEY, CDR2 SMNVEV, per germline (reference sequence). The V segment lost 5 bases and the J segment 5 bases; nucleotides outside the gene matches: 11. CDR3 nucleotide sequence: TGTGCCAGCAGTCTAAGGACTAGCCCAGTTCACGAGCAGTACTTC. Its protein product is CASSLRTSPVHEQYF.

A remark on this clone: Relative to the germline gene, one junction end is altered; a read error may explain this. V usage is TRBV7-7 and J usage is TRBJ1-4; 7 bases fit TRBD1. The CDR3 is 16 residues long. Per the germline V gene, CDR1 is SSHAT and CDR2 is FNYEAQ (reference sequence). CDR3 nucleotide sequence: TGTGCTAGCAGCTTAGGACAGGCCGCAACTAATGAAAAACTGTTTTTT. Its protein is CASSLGQAATNEKLFF.

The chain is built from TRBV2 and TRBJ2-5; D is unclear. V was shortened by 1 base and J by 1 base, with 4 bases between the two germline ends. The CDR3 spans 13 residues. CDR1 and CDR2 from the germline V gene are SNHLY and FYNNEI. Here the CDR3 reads CASSEGVQETQYF. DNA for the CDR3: TGTGCCAGCAGTGAAGGGGTCCAAGAGACCCAGTACTTC.

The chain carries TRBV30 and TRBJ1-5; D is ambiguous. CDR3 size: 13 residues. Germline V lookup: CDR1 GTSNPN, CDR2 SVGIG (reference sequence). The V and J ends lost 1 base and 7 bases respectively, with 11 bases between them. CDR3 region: CAWSGSSRQPQHF. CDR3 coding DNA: TGTGCCTGGAGTGGGTCTTCCAGGCAGCCCCAGCATTTT.

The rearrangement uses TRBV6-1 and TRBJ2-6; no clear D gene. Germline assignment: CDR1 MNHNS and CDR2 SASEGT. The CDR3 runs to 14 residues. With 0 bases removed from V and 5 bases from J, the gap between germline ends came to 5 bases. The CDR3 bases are TGTGCCAGCAGTGAAGCGTCATGGGCCAACGTCCTGACTTTC. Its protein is CASSEASWANVLTF.

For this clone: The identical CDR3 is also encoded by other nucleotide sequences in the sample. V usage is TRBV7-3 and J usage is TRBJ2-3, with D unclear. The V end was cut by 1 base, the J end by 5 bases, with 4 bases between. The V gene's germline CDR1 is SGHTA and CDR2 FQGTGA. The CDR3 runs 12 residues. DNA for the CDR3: TGTGCCAGCAGCTTAAACGGAGATACGCAGTATTTT. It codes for CASSLNGDTQYF.

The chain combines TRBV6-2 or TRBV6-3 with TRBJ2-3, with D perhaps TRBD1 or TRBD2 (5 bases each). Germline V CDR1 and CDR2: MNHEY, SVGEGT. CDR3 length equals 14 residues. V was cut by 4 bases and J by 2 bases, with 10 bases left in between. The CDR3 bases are TGTGCCAGCAGTTGGAGGACAACCACAGATACGCAGTATTTT. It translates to CASSWRTTTDTQYF.